The 32 T cell receptor beta chains below come from one sample, sequenced in a study of T cells in Graves' hyperthyroidism and ophthalmopathy (dated by TCRdb to between 2018 and 2020). Libraries were made using multiplex PCR. The reads were generated on an Illumina HiSeq 2000. TCR beta CDR3 regions were amplified from RNA transcripts. The TCR CDR3 was subjected to a first round of RT-PCR using the HTBI primer set and the Qiagen OneStep RT-PCR kit. TCRdb reprocessing: public reads trimmed at Q25 with fastp, clones called with MiXCR, in-frame beta chains kept. Each entry is one CDR3 protein sequence, shown with its most common DNA and genes. The sample includes around 560,000 distinct CDR3 sequences, with around 15% observed a single time. Jointly, the top ten make up about 18% of the sample. The material sequenced was blood. The receptors were sampled from a woman younger than 30 with Graves' hyperthyroidism.

The chain recombines TRBV12-3 or TRBV12-4 with TRBJ2-2; 9 nucleotides agree with TRBD1. Unmatched junction bases numbered 18, after V lost 7 bases and J lost 0 bases. The CDR3 runs 20 residues. In DNA form, the CDR3 reads TGTGCCAGCACCTCTTCCGCCGGGACAGGGTCACTCGCGAACACCGGGGAGCTGTTTTTT. Translating gives CASTSSAGTGSLANTGELFF.

This clonotype was observed at least ten times. This chain joins TRBV20-1 and TRBJ1-4; D gene uncertain. V gave up 7 bases and J gave up 7 bases, with 16 bases separating them. The CDR3 runs 13 residues. Germline CDR1 DFQATT, CDR2 SNEGSKA (reference sequence). The CDR3: CSVLPGGSEKLFF. CDR3 DNA: TGCAGTGTGTTACCAGGAGGGAGTGAAAAACTGTTTTTT.

There are many counts of this clonotype. V and J are TRBV7-2 and TRBJ1-2; a possible D gene is TRBD1 (6 bases). The CDR3 loop spans 15 amino acids. The germline V and J ends were trimmed by 4 bases and 8 bases, with 20 bases remaining between them. Looked up from germline, CDR1 is SGHTA and CDR2 is FQGNSA. The CDR3 is CASSSTQQGRGGYTF. The DNA for the CDR3 is TGTGCCAGCAGCTCCACCCAACAGGGAAGAGGCGGCTACACCTTC.

With regard to this clonotype: It may be a read error: a sequence one base away is much more abundant. J is TRBJ2-2 and V is TRBV5-1, with 8 bases that match TRBD2. The CDR3 length is 16 residues. CDR1 SGHRS and CDR2 YFSETQ come from the germline V gene. The V and J ends lost 1 base and 7 bases, in that order; junction bases with no gene match: 9. The DNA for the CDR3 is TGCGCCAGCAGCTTGATAGGCGGGAGGCCCGTCGGGGAGCTGTTTTTT. It encodes CASSLIGGRPVGELFF. The full variable domain, completed using reference TRBV5-1 and TRBJ2-2, is KAGVTQTPRYLIKTRGQQVTLSCSPISGHRSVSWYQQTPGQGLQFLFEYFSETQRNKGNFPGRFSGRQFSNSRSEMNVSTLELGDSALYLCASSLIGGRPVGELFFGEGSRLTVL.

This clonotype was counted at least ten times. The gene calls are TRBV6-1 and TRBJ2-6; D ambiguous. This CDR3 is 15 amino acids long. V lost 2 bases and J lost 0, with 5 bases in between. CDR1 and CDR2 (germline): MNHNS, SASEGT. CDR3 nucleotide sequence: TGTGCCAGCAGTGAAAACGGCTCTGGGGCCAACGTCCTGACTTTC. Amino acids: CASSENGSGANVLTF.

Ten or more counts support this clonotype. The chain joins TRBV5-1 to TRBJ2-3; D perhaps matches TRBD2 (5 bases). Between the trimmed V and J ends, which lost 5 bases and 1 base, there was a span of 8 bases. The CDR3 contains 13 residues. Per germline, CDR1 SGHRS and CDR2 YFSETQ. The DNA of the CDR3 is TGCGCCAGCAGACAGAGGGGCACAGATACGCAGTATTTT. Protein: CASRQRGTDTQYF.

This clonotype was detected only a few times. The chain recombines TRBV4-1 with TRBJ2-3, with D possibly TRBD2 on 6 matching bases. Trimming left V 0 bases short and J 1 base short, with 11 bases between. Germline V gene sequence: CDR1 MGHRA, CDR2 YSYEKL. The CDR3 runs to 16 residues. CDR3 amino acids: CASSQEFASGTDTQYF. CDR3 sequence (DNA): TGCGCCAGCAGCCAAGAATTTGCTAGCGGCACAGATACGCAGTATTTT.

This clonotype turned up a few times. The chain combines TRBV10-2 with TRBJ2-1, with unresolved D. The CDR3 length is 15 residues. Per the germline V gene, CDR1 is WSHSY and CDR2 is SAAADI. V was pared by 6 bases and J by 3 bases, with 15 bases between. The DNA for the CDR3 is TGCGCCAGCAGGTCGAGCGCAAATAACTACAATGAGCAGTTCTTC. Residues: CASRSSANNYNEQFF.

This clonotype has a handful of counts. The rearrangement links TRBV20-1 to TRBJ2-5, with D possibly TRBD1 on 6 matching bases. Trimming cost V 6 bases and J 5 bases, with 13 bases left between them. Germline V gene lookup returns CDR1 DFQATT and CDR2 SNEGSKA (reference sequence). The CDR3 is made up of 12 amino acids. This chain's CDR3 is CSAVTGRETQYF. In nucleotides, the CDR3 is TGCAGTGCAGTGACAGGAAGGGAGACCCAGTACTTC.

A few counts support this clonotype. The rearrangement uses TRBV25-1 and TRBJ2-7; 8 bases align to TRBD1. J was trimmed by 3 bases and V by 7 bases; bases with no gene match: 5. Looked up from germline, CDR1 is MGHDK and CDR2 is SYGVNS. There are 13 residues in the CDR3. CDR3 sequence: CASTQTGVYEQYF. For the CDR3, the DNA is TGTGCCAGCACCCAGACAGGGGTCTACGAGCAGTACTTC.

V gene TRBV29-1 combines with J gene TRBJ2-1, with 13 positions matching TRBD2. The CDR3 is 16 amino acids. Germline CDR1 SQVTM, CDR2 ANQGSEA. The V and J ends lost 6 bases and 9 bases, in that order; junction bases with no gene match: 14. CDR3 DNA sequence: TGCAGCGTGGCGAGACTAGCGGGAGGAAGATGGGGTGAGCAGTTCTTC. Encoded protein: CSVARLAGGRWGEQFF.

The sample holds a few counts of this clonotype. The V and J genes are TRBV20-1 and TRBJ2-2; no clear D gene. The CDR3 runs 12 residues. With 4 bases removed from V and 1 base from J, the gap between germline ends came to 4 bases. The germline V gene encodes CDR1 DFQATT and CDR2 SNEGSKA (reference sequence). CDR3 DNA: TGCAGTGCTAACCAGAACACCGGGGAGCTGTTTTTT. As protein: CSANQNTGELFF.

This clonotype turned up a few times. The chain uses TRBV5-6 and TRBJ2-1, with D tentatively TRBD1 (7 bases). The germline V gene has CDR1 SGHDT and CDR2 YYEEEE. CDR3 length: 18 amino acids. V was trimmed by 3 bases and J by 8 bases, leaving 27 bases between them. DNA of the CDR3: TGTGCCAGCAGCTCCCCCCAATCGGAGGGGGCGCTCCTCTATGAGCAGTTCTTC. Its translation: CASSSPQSEGALLYEQFF.

This clonotype was counted only a few times. The chain links TRBV19 to TRBJ2-3; 7 nucleotides line up with TRBD2. Trimming cost V 6 bases and J 0 bases; bases outside gene matches: 9. Germline loops: CDR1 LNHDA, CDR2 SQIVND (reference sequence). The CDR3 totals 16 residues. The CDR3 region has the DNA TGTGCCAGTAGCCCTCTCGGAGCGGGGAGCACAGATACGCAGTATTTT. Residues: CASSPLGAGSTDTQYF.

This rearrangement joins TRBV3-1 to TRBJ2-3, with 9 bases lining up with TRBD2. The CDR3 is 19 residues long. CDR1 LGHDT and CDR2 YNNKEL come from the germline V gene (reference sequence). The J segment lost 1 base and the V segment lost 2 bases, leaving 13 bases of the junction unmatched. Here the CDR3 reads CASSQISRGGLQRTDTQYF. CDR3 coding DNA: TGTGCCAGCAGCCAAATATCGCGGGGGGGCCTGCAACGCACAGATACGCAGTATTTT.

This clonotype came up many times. The J gene is TRBJ2-7, the V gene TRBV7-2; 12 positions agree with TRBD2. CDR3 length: 14 residues. CDR1 is SGHTA, CDR2 FQGNSA, per germline. J gave up 6 bases and V 5 bases, and 5 bases lay outside the gene matches. CDR3 nucleotides: TGTGCCAGCAGCCGGACTAGCGGGATGGCCGAGCAGTACTTC. Residues: CASSRTSGMAEQYF.

The V gene is TRBV6-2 or TRBV6-3, the J gene TRBJ2-3; D is uncertain. V was pared by 0 bases and J by 8 bases, with 12 bases between. Per the germline V gene, CDR1 is MNHEY and CDR2 is SVGEGT. There are 14 residues in the CDR3. The CDR3: CASSYSMKKVTQYF. The CDR3 DNA follows: TGTGCCAGCAGTTACTCGATGAAAAAGGTTACGCAGTATTTT.

This clonotype has at least ten counts. The chain recombines TRBV27 with TRBJ2-7; TRBD2 agrees at 14 bases. The J segment lost 3 bases and the V segment lost 6 bases, leaving 7 bases of the junction unmatched. This CDR3 contains 16 residues. From germline, CDR1 is MNHEY and CDR2 SMNVEV (reference sequence). CDR3 nucleotides: TGTGCCAGCAGCCCCCGAGGACTAGCGGGAGGCTACGAGCAGTACTTC. Translation: CASSPRGLAGGYEQYF.

This clonotype was recorded at least ten times. The chain is built from TRBV18 and TRBJ1-1; 8 bases match TRBD1. After removal of 5 bases from V and 4 bases from J, the junction contained 6 bases not matched to a gene. Germline V gives CDR1 KGHSH, CDR2 LQKENI. The CDR3 has 14 amino acids. This CDR3 is CASSDRDRFTEAFF. In DNA form, the CDR3 reads TGTGCCAGCTCAGACCGGGACAGGTTCACTGAAGCTTTCTTT.

The rearrangement uses TRBV20-1 and TRBJ2-1; 7 bases are a match to TRBD2. The J segment lost 12 bases and the V segment lost 0 bases, leaving 14 bases of the junction unmatched. Germline V lookup: CDR1 DFQATT, CDR2 SNEGSKA (reference sequence). The CDR3 is 15 residues long. The CDR3 is CSARDSSGEGFRQFF. In DNA form, the CDR3 reads TGCAGTGCTAGAGACTCGAGCGGGGAAGGCTTTAGGCAGTTCTTC.

The rearrangement joins TRBV10-3 to TRBJ2-3, with a possible D match to TRBD1 (6 bases). Trimming stripped 10 bases from V and 2 bases from J, with 13 bases between. The CDR3 has 13 amino acids. The germline gives CDR1 ENHRY, CDR2 SYGVKD. The CDR3 spells CATGTRNTDTQYF. The CDR3 nucleotides are TGTGCCACCGGGACACGGAACACAGATACGCAGTATTTT.

The chain combines TRBV3-1 with TRBJ1-4; 7 bases fit TRBD1. V trimming: 4 bases; J trimming: 8 bases; junction bases outside the gene matches: 10. There are 15 residues in the CDR3. CDR1 is LGHDT, CDR2 YNNKEL, per germline (reference sequence). In nucleotides, the CDR3 is TGTGCCAGCAGCCTCAGAACAGGGGCGGGCGAAAAACTGTTTTTT. Its translation: CASSLRTGAGEKLFF.

This clonotype appeared many times. This chain uses TRBV2 with TRBJ1-1; the D gene is possibly TRBD1 (5 bases). The CDR3 sequence is 15 residues long. The V gene's germline CDR1 is SNHLY and CDR2 FYNNEI. V shed 3 bases and J shed 5 bases, with 16 bases lying between them. CDR3 nucleotides: TGTGCCAGCAGTGACCGGGACCGGGGTTGGACTGAAGCTTTCTTT. It codes for CASSDRDRGWTEAFF.

A few counts support this clonotype. This chain uses TRBV19 with TRBJ2-2; 8 bases align to TRBD1. The germline CDR1 and CDR2 sequences are LNHDA and SQIVND (reference sequence). Trimming at V came to 8 bases and at J to 7 bases, leaving 9 bases not matched to a gene. The CDR3 totals 14 residues. The CDR3 DNA follows: TGTGCCAGTTTCCCGCAGGGGGCAGGCGGGGAGCTGTTTTTT. Amino acid sequence: CASFPQGAGGELFF.

This clonotype came up many times. The chain carries TRBV2 and TRBJ2-7; unclear D gene. V was clipped by 7 bases and J by 3 bases, with 13 bases between them. Germline V gives CDR1 SNHLY, CDR2 FYNNEI. This CDR3 comprises 13 residues. CDR3 nucleotide sequence: TGTGCCAGCAACGAGCCGTTTCTCTACGAGCAGTACTTC. This codes for CASNEPFLYEQYF.

This rearrangement joins TRBV3-1 to TRBJ2-1; 11 bases match TRBD1. This CDR3 is 18 amino acids long. CDR1 is LGHDT and CDR2 is YNNKEL in the germline V gene (reference sequence). Trimming took 2 bases from V and 1 from J; bases not matched to a gene: 7. The CDR3 DNA follows: TGTGCCAGCAGCCAATTCGGACAGGGGGCTGGGTCCTACAATGAGCAGTTCTTC. It codes for CASSQFGQGAGSYNEQFF.

About this clonotype itself: Relative to the germline gene, one junction end is altered; a read error may explain this. The V gene is TRBV3-1, the J gene TRBJ1-1; 8 positions match TRBD1. CDR1 LGHDT and CDR2 YNNKEL come from the germline V gene (reference sequence). The CDR3 covers 14 residues. CDR3 nucleotide sequence: TGTGTCAGCAGTGTACGTTACAGGGGGACTGAAGCTTTCTTT. It translates to CVSSVRYRGTEAFF.

As to this clonotype: Just one base apart from a much larger clone, this may be a read error. This chain uses TRBV18 with TRBJ2-2; 8 bases fit TRBD1. Germline V lookup: CDR1 KGHSH, CDR2 LQKENI. This CDR3 has 14 residues. Here the CDR3 DNA reads TGTGTCAGCTCAACGGACAGGGCCACCGGGGAGCTGTTTTTT. This gives the protein CVSSTDRATGELFF.

The chain links TRBV14 to TRBJ1-5, with D unresolved. Germline V gene data show CDR1 as SGHDN and CDR2 as FVKESK. The CDR3 covers 15 residues. The germline V and J ends were trimmed by 3 bases and 9 bases, with 18 bases remaining between them. The chain's CDR3 is CASSHPTLADRPQHF. The CDR3 nucleotides read TGTGCCAGCAGCCATCCAACCCTGGCAGATCGGCCCCAGCATTTT.

At least ten counts were recorded for this clonotype. This chain connects TRBV7-9 to TRBJ1-1; D is unresolved. CDR3 size: 14 residues. Per germline, CDR1 SEHNR and CDR2 FQNEAQ (reference sequence). V dropped 1 base and J dropped 7 bases, with 13 bases sitting between them. CDR3 DNA sequence: TGTGCCAGCAGCTTAGGGACTAACTCGGTTGAAGCTTTCTTT. This codes for CASSLGTNSVEAFF.

The V and J genes are TRBV29-1 and TRBJ1-3; D is unclear. The length of the CDR3 is 13 residues. In germline, CDR1 is SQVTM, CDR2 ANQGSEA. CDR3: CASPEGSGNTIYF. CDR3 sequence (DNA): TGCGCATCCCCCGAGGGCTCTGGAAACACCATATATTTT.

The rearrangement links TRBV19 to TRBJ2-2; D unclear. CDR1 LNHDA and CDR2 SQIVND come from the germline V gene (reference sequence). The germline V and J ends were trimmed by 5 bases and 4 bases, with 8 bases remaining between them. The CDR3 contains 13 residues. CDR3 DNA: TGTGCCAGTAGTCCCCGATCCACCGGGGAGCTGTTTTTT. Encoded protein: CASSPRSTGELFF.